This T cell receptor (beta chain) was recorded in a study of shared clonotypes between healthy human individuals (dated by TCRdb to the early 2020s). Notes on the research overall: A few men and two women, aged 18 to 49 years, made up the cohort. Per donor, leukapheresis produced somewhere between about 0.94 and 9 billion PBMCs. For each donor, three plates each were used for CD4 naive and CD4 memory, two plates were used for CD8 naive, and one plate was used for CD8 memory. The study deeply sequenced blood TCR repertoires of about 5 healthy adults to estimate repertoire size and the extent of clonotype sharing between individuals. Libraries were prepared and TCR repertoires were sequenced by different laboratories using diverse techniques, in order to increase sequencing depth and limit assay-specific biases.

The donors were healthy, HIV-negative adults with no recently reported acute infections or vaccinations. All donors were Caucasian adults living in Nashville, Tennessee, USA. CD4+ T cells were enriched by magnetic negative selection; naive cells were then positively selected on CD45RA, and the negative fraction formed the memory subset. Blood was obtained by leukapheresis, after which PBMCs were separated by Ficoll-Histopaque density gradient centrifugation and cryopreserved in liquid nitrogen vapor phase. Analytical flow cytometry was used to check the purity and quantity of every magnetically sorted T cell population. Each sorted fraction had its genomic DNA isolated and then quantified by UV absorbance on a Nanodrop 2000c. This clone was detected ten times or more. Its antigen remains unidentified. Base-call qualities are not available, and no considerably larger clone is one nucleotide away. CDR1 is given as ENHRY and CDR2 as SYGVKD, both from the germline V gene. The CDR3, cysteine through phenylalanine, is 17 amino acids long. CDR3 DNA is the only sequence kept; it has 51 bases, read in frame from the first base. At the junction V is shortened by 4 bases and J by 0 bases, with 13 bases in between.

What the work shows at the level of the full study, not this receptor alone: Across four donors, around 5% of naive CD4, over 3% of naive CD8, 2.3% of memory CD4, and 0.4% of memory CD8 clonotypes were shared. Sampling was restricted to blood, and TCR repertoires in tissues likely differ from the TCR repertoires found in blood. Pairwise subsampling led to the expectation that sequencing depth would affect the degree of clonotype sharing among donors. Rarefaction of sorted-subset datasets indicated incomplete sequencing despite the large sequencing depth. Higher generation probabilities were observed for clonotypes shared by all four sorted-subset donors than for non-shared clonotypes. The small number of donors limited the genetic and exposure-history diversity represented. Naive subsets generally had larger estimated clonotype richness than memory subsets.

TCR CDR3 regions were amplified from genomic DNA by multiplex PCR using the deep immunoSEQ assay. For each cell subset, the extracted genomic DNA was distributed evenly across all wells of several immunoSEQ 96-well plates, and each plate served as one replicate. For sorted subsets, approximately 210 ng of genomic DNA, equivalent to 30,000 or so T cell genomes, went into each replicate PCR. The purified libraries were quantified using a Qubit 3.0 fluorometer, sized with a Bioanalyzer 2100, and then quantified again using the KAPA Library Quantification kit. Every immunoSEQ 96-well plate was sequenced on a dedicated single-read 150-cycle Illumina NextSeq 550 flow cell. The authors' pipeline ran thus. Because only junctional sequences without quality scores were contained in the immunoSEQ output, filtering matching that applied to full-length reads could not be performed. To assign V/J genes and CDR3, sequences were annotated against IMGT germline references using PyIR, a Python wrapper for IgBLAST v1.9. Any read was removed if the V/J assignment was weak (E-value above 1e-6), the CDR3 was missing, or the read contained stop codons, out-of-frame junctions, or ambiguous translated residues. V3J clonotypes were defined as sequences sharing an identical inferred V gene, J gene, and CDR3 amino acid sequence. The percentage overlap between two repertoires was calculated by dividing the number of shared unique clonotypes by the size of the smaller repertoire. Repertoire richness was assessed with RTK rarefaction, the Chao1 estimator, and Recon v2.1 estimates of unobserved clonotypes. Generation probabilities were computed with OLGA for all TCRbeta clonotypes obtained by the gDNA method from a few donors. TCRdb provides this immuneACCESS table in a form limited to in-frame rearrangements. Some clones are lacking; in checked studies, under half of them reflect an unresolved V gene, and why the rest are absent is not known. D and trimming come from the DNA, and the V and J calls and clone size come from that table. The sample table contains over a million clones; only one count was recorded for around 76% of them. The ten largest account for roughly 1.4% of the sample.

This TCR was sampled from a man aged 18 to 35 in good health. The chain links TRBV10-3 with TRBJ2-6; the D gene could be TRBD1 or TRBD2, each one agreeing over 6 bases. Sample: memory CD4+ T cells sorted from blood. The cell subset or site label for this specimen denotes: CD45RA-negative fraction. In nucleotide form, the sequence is TGTGCCATCAGTGTGGGGGCGGGGACCTCTGGGGCCAACGTCCTGACTTTC. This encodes CAISVGAGTSGANVLTF.